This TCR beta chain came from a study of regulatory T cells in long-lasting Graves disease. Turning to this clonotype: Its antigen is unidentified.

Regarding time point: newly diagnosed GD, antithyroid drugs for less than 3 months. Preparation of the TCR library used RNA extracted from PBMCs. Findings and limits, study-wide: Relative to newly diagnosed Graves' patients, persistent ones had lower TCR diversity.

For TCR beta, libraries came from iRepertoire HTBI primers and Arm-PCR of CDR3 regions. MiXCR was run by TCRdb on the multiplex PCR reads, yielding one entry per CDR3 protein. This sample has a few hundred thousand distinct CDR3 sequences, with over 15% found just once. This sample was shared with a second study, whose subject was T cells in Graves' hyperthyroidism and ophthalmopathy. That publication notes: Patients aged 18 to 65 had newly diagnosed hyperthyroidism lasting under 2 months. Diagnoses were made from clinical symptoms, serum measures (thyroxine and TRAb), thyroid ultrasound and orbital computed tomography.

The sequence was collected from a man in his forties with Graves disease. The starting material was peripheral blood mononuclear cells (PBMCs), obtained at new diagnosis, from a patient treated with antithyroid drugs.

CDR3 nucleotide sequence: TGTGCCAGCAGTGAGAGACAGCCCTCAACTAATGAAAAACTGTTTTTT. It codes for CASSERQPSTNEKLFF. This sequence joins TRBV2 and TRBJ1-4; perhaps TRBD1 as D (5 bases). Germline lookup yields CDR1 SNHLY and CDR2 FYNNEI. The CDR3 loop spans 16 amino acids. V lost 3 bases, J lost 0 bases, and 11 bases lay in between.